These 18 T cell receptor beta chains were all obtained from the same sample, sequenced in a study of blood T cell repertoires in COVID-19. TCRdb's table, derived via immunoSEQ multiplex PCR, lists solely in-frame clones and lacks some. The table records tens of thousands of clones, about 80% of them present only once. The sequenced sample was peripheral blood. The receptors stem from a human donor in a cohort sampled during active COVID-19.

CDR3 amino acids: CASSFHRTPNYGYTF. The CDR3 coding sequence is TGTGCCAGCAGTTTTCACAGGACCCCAAACTATGGCTACACCTTC. The V and J genes are TRBV27 and TRBJ1-2; a possible D gene is TRBD1 (5 bases). CDR3 size: 15 residues. V was pared by 3 bases and J by 2 bases, with 13 bases between. The germline gives CDR1 MNHEY, CDR2 SMNVEV (reference sequence).

This chain joins TRBV7-9 and TRBJ1-2; 9 bases line up with TRBD1. CDR1 is SEHNR, CDR2 FQNEAQ, per germline (reference sequence). V was pared by 6 bases and J by 7 bases, with 6 bases of the junction left unmatched. The CDR3 spans 13 residues. The CDR3 nucleotides read TGTGCCAGCAGTTCACAGGGGGCGGTTGGCTACACCTTC. This gives the protein CASSSQGAVGYTF.

CDR3 coding DNA: TGCAGTGCTAGTGAAACAGGGGGCCTTGCGCAGTATTTT. Its translation is CSASETGGLAQYF. The chain links TRBV20-1 to TRBJ2-3; 9 bases are shared with TRBD1. This CDR3 comprises 13 residues. The V gene's germline CDR1 is DFQATT and CDR2 SNEGSKA (reference sequence). After removal of 3 bases from V and 10 bases from J, the junction contained 8 bases not matched to a gene.

The chain is built from TRBV2 and TRBJ2-1, with D hard to call. Trimming pared 7 bases from V and 6 bases from J, leaving 16 bases between. Per germline, CDR1 SNHLY and CDR2 FYNNEI. The CDR3 covers 14 residues. DNA of the CDR3: TGTGCCAGCACCCCCCGGCTAGATTTCAATGAGCAGTTCTTC. Amino acids: CASTPRLDFNEQFF.

V gene TRBV10-3 combines with J gene TRBJ1-5, with a possible D match to TRBD1 (6 bases). CDR1 ENHRY and CDR2 SYGVKD come from the germline V gene. The V end was cut by 6 bases, the J end by 0 bases, with 12 bases between. The CDR3 is 15 residues long. CDR3 bases: TGTGCCATCAGCCAGGACAGAGATAGCAATCAGCCCCAGCATTTT. Protein: CAISQDRDSNQPQHF.

The J gene is TRBJ1-1, the V gene TRBV4-1; a weak D match, TRBD1 (5 bases). The CDR3 spans 15 residues. The germline V gene has CDR1 MGHRA and CDR2 YSYEKL. Trimming left V 0 bases short and J 1 base short, with 9 bases between. The CDR3 loop is CASSQDGGGNTEAFF. In nucleotides, the CDR3 is TGCGCCAGCAGCCAAGACGGGGGAGGGAACACTGAAGCTTTCTTT.

This chain uses TRBV18 with TRBJ2-2; 10 nucleotides line up with TRBD1. CDR3 length equals 19 residues. Germline-derived CDR1 and CDR2 are KGHSH and LQKENI. The V segment lost 4 bases and the J segment 1 base; nucleotides outside the gene matches: 12. The CDR3 region has the DNA TGTGCCAGCTCACTTACACCGGGACAGGGGAGCGAGAACACCGGGGAGCTGTTTTTT. Protein product: CASSLTPGQGSENTGELFF.

The chain joins TRBV2 to TRBJ1-4; 9 bases are a match to TRBD1. Germline V CDR1 and CDR2: SNHLY, FYNNEI. This CDR3 is built from 14 residues. The V gene end was trimmed by 6 bases and the J gene end by 8 bases; junction bases not matched to a gene: 7. CDR3 DNA sequence: TGTGCCAGCAGGGGGGACAGGGTGGGCGAAAAACTGTTTTTT. This codes for CASRGDRVGEKLFF.

The chain uses TRBV19 and TRBJ2-1, with 7 bases fitting TRBD2. Germline V gene data show CDR1 as LNHDA and CDR2 as SQIVND (reference sequence). Germline trimming cut 5 bases from V and 9 bases from J; bases unmatched to any gene: 13. The CDR3 has 15 residues. The CDR3 bases are TGTGCCAGTAGTCCACGGACTAGTCCGTTGTCTGAGCAGTTCTTC. Translating gives CASSPRTSPLSEQFF. Full variable domain (remainder filled in from reference TRBV19 and TRBJ2-1): DGGITQSPKYLFRKEGQNVTLSCEQNLNHDAMYWYRQDPGQGLRLIYYSQIVNDFQKGDIAEGYSVSREKKESFPLTVTSAQKNPTAFYLCASSPRTSPLSEQFFGPGTRLTVL.

The V call is TRBV29-1, the J call TRBJ1-2; 7 bases agree with TRBD1. The CDR3 runs to 12 residues. The V and J ends lost 6 bases and 3 bases, in that order; junction bases with no gene match: 4. Germline CDR1 and CDR2: SQVTM and ANQGSEA. CDR3: CSVGTDYYGYTF. The CDR3 bases are TGCAGCGTCGGGACAGACTACTATGGCTACACCTTC.

This chain's CDR3 is CASSLAGGGTYNEQFF. The CDR3 region has the DNA TGCGCCAGCAGCTTGGCGGGCGGGGGGACCTACAATGAGCAGTTCTTC. The chain uses TRBV5-1 and TRBJ2-1; 8 bases line up with TRBD2. The germline CDR1 and CDR2 sequences are SGHRS and YFSETQ. V dropped 0 bases and J dropped 2; count of bases not matched to a gene: 4. The CDR3 runs 16 residues. Full variable domain (rest looked up from reference TRBV5-1 and TRBJ2-1): KAGVTQTPRYLIKTRGQQVTLSCSPISGHRSVSWYQQTPGQGLQFLFEYFSETQRNKGNFPGRFSGRQFSNSRSEMNVSTLELGDSALYLCASSLAGGGTYNEQFFGPGTRLTVL.

V usage is TRBV9 and J usage is TRBJ2-7; 7 nucleotides line up with TRBD1. With 4 bases clipped from V and 7 bases from J, the junction kept 8 bases outside the gene matches. CDR1 and CDR2 from the germline V gene are SGDLS and YYNGEE. CDR3 length: 13 amino acids. In DNA, the CDR3 is TGTGCCAGCAGCCGGGGACAGTTTACAGAGCAGTACTTC. This codes for CASSRGQFTEQYF. The whole variable domain, remainder taken from reference TRBV9 and TRBJ2-7, is DSGVTQTPKHLITATGQRVTLRCSPRSGDLSVYWYQQSLDQGLQFLIQYYNGEERAKGNILERFSAQQFPDLHSELNLSSLELGDSALYFCASSRGQFTEQYFGPGTRLTVT.

The chain uses TRBV7-9 and TRBJ2-1, with a possible D match to TRBD2 (6 bases). The CDR3 is 13 amino acids. V gave up 6 bases and J gave up 12 bases, with 18 bases separating them. Germline loops: CDR1 SEHNR, CDR2 FQNEAQ (reference sequence). CDR3 sequence (DNA): TGTGCCAGCAGAGCGACTAGTGTGGATACGCAGTTCTTC. The encoded protein is CASRATSVDTQFF.

In its sample, this clone was seen a few times. The chain employs TRBV2 and TRBJ1-5; D not resolved. The CDR3 length is 15 residues. Trimming pared 3 bases from V and 0 bases from J, leaving 9 bases between. Germline CDR1 and CDR2: SNHLY and FYNNEI. CDR3 sequence reads: CASSDRLNSNQPQHF. The DNA for the CDR3 is TGTGCCAGCAGTGACAGGTTGAATAGCAATCAGCCCCAGCATTTT.

The chain employs TRBV2 and TRBJ1-1; D might be TRBD1 (5 bases). Trimming pared 8 bases from V and 0 bases from J, leaving 16 bases between. CDR3 length: 15 residues. Germline CDR1 is SNHLY and CDR2 is FYNNEI. This CDR3 reads CASALWGGMNTEAFF. CDR3 bases: TGTGCCAGCGCCCTCTGGGGGGGTATGAACACTGAAGCTTTCTTT.

This chain joins TRBV5-1 and TRBJ1-2, with D possibly TRBD1 on 6 matching bases. The CDR3 consists of 13 residues. Deletions cut 6 bases from V and 4 bases from J, with 13 bases between. CDR1 SGHRS and CDR2 YFSETQ come from the germline V gene. The CDR3 region has the DNA TGCGCCAGCACCCGGGACATTTCCTATGGCTACACCTTC. The encoded protein is CASTRDISYGYTF.

This clone has a single count. The chain is built from TRBV5-1 and TRBJ1-5, with a tentative D call TRBD1 (5 bases). The CDR3 sequence is 14 residues long. CDR1 SGHRS and CDR2 YFSETQ come from the germline V gene. V was trimmed by 2 bases and J by 6 bases, leaving 12 bases between them. The CDR3 reads CASSLGQGTQPQHF. CDR3 nucleotide sequence: TGCGCCAGCAGCTTAGGGCAGGGCACTCAGCCCCAGCATTTT.

The chain links TRBV6-5 to TRBJ1-3; perhaps TRBD1 as D (5 bases). This CDR3 region has 15 residues. Per the germline V gene, CDR1 is MNHEY and CDR2 is SVGAGI. V was clipped by 6 bases and J by 2 bases, with 14 bases between them. CDR3 coding DNA: TGTGCCAGCAGGGCCCCCGGGACTACTGGAAACACCATATATTTT. The encoded protein is CASRAPGTTGNTIYF.